One T cell receptor beta chain is described in this entry. V lost 6 bases and J lost 8; bases outside the gene matches: 14. Germline V gives CDR1 SQVTM, CDR2 ANQGSEA. This CDR3 has 15 residues. This entry belongs to a study of blood T cell repertoires in COVID-19. At the level of the study: From the United States, Italy and Spain came samples of acute and convalescent COVID-19. From T cells, B-cell-depleted T cells, or PBMCs came the material, which was cDNA or gDNA.

TCRdb's copy holds only in-frame clones and misses some; the assay was immunoSEQ multiplex PCR. This table has approximately 290,000 clones, approximately 86% appearing once. Seattle patients were enrolled during active infection and followed longitudinally. The TCR comes from a human donor with COVID-19, enrolled during active disease. The donor label of this sample is uncertain. The sequenced sample was peripheral blood. V usage is TRBV29-1 and J usage is TRBJ1-3; TRBD1 agrees at 9 bases. The CDR3 sequence: CSVVPGQGPLDTIYF. The CDR3 nucleotides read TGCAGCGTCGTCCCGGGACAGGGTCCGTTAGACACCATATATTTT.